The 27 T cell receptor beta chains below were found in one sample sequenced in a study of shared clonotypes between healthy human individuals. Assay: immunoSEQ multiplex PCR; the TCRdb copy retains only in-frame clones and omits some. This table holds some 470,000 clones, 60% to 85% found once. Sequenced input: PBMCs. The receptor source for this set is a woman aged 35 to 49 in good health. Some clones in this sample may be carry-over from other donors' samples.

The chain has TRBV29-1 and TRBJ2-1; D may be TRBD1 or TRBD2 (5 bases each). V was shortened by 8 bases and J by 8 bases, with 16 bases between the two germline ends. CDR3 size: 12 residues. Germline V gene lookup returns CDR1 SQVTM and CDR2 ANQGSEA. CDR3 bases: TGCAGCTTCTCCGGGACGGCGGATGAGCAGTTCTTC. It yields the protein CSFSGTADEQFF.

This chain joins TRBV7-6 and TRBJ2-1, with TRBD2 identical over 9 bases. CDR3 length: 15 residues. Germline trimming cut 5 bases from V and 5 bases from J; bases unmatched to any gene: 7. Looked up from germline, CDR1 is SGHVS and CDR2 is FNYEAQ. This CDR3 reads CASSKIAGANNEQFF. For the CDR3, the DNA is TGTGCCAGCAGCAAAATAGCGGGAGCGAACAATGAGCAGTTCTTC. The variable domain in full, with the rest retrieved from reference TRBV7-6 and TRBJ2-1, is GAGVSQSPRYKVTKRGQDVALRCDPISGHVSLYWYRQALGQGPEFLTYFNYEAQQDKSGLPNDRFSAERPEGSISTLTIQRTEQRDSAMYRCASSKIAGANNEQFFGPGTRLTVL.

On this clone itself: In the same sample, other DNA sequences code for this CDR3. The V gene is TRBV7-9, the J gene TRBJ1-5; D gene uncertain. CDR1 and CDR2 (germline): SEHNR, FQNEAQ (reference sequence). The CDR3 is made up of 14 amino acids. V lost 0 bases, J lost 4 bases, and 7 bases lay in between. CDR3 nucleotides: TGTGCCAGCAGCTTAGCTGGAGGGAATCAGCCCCAGCATTTT. Amino acids: CASSLAGGNQPQHF.

This clone turned up a few times. The gene calls are TRBV10-2 and TRBJ2-7, with D hard to call. Germline V gene data show CDR1 as WSHSY and CDR2 as SAAADI. The CDR3 has 16 amino acids. Between the trimmed V and J ends, which lost 4 bases and 0 bases, there was a span of 16 bases. The CDR3 DNA reads as TGCGCCAGCAGTGGACCCCCGGGCCAAAGCTCCTACGAGCAGTACTTC. It is translated as CASSGPPGQSSYEQYF.

V usage is TRBV7-6 and J usage is TRBJ2-5; 8 bases agree with TRBD2. Trimming cost V 4 bases and J 3 bases; bases outside gene matches: 4. The V gene's germline CDR1 is SGHVS and CDR2 FNYEAQ. This CDR3 has 14 residues. CDR3 DNA: TGTGCCAGCAGCTGGGGACTAGTCGAAGAGACCCAGTACTTC. Protein product: CASSWGLVEETQYF.

This clone occurred a few times. CDR3: CASSQTEGGGPDTQYF. DNA for the CDR3: TGTGCCAGCAGCCAGACCGAGGGGGGAGGGCCAGATACGCAGTATTTT. The chain combines TRBV4-2 with TRBJ2-3, with a weak D call TRBD2 (7 bases). Germline lookup yields CDR1 LGHNA and CDR2 YNFKEQ. Trimming pared 3 bases from V and 4 bases from J, leaving 17 bases between. This CDR3 comprises 16 residues.

A few counts support this clone. Its ends do not fully match the called genes, so a read error is possible. The chain combines TRBV7-7 with TRBJ2-5; 9 bases are a match to TRBD1. The CDR3 totals 13 residues. Germline CDR1 SSHAT, CDR2 FNYEAQ (reference sequence). CDR3 DNA sequence: TGTGCTAGCAGCTCCGGGACAGGGGAGACCCAGTACTTC. Residues: CASSSGTGETQYF.

To note about this clone: The same CDR3 arises from other DNA sequences in this sample as well. CDR3: CASSGGYSNQPQHF. CDR3 nucleotides: TGTGCCAGCAGTGGAGGCTATAGCAATCAGCCCCAGCATTTT. The rearrangement links TRBV2 to TRBJ1-5; no definite D call. Trimming left V 4 bases short and J 0 bases short, with 7 bases between. Germline assignment: CDR1 SNHLY and CDR2 FYNNEI. The CDR3 is 14 residues long.

The CDR3 nucleotides are TGTGCCAGCTCACCTTCCCAGATCTTCGGGGAGCTGTTTTTT. Encoded protein: CASSPSQIFGELFF. The chain carries TRBV18 and TRBJ2-2; D gene unclear. Trimming removed 3 bases from V and 7 bases from J, with 12 bases in between. From germline, CDR1 is KGHSH and CDR2 LQKENI. This CDR3 spans 14 amino acids.

This clone showed up just a few times. The J gene is TRBJ2-6, the V gene TRBV5-6; D possibly corresponds to TRBD1 (5 bases). The V and J ends lost 2 bases and 1 base respectively, with 10 bases between them. From germline, CDR1 is SGHDT and CDR2 YYEEEE. This CDR3 spans 16 amino acids. The CDR3 sequence: CASSFLGVSGANVLTF. The CDR3, as DNA: TGTGCCAGCAGCTTTTTAGGGGTATCTGGGGCCAACGTCCTGACTTTC.

V usage is TRBV7-7 and J usage is TRBJ2-2; 10 bases line up with TRBD2. The CDR3 is 17 amino acids. Trimming cost V 5 bases and J 4 bases; bases outside gene matches: 10. Germline values: CDR1 SSHAT, CDR2 FNYEAQ (reference sequence). The CDR3 region is CASSRTGTSVPTGELFF. In DNA form, the CDR3 reads TGTGCCAGCAGCCGTACCGGGACTAGCGTTCCCACCGGGGAGCTGTTTTTT.

The CDR3 sequence is CASSQLLLGGNTEAFF. The DNA of the CDR3 is TGCGCCAGCAGCCAACTTCTCTTGGGAGGGAACACTGAAGCTTTCTTT. The V gene is TRBV4-1, the J gene TRBJ1-1; D remains ambiguous. Trimming shortened V by 2 bases and J by 1 base, and 14 bases separated the two germline ends. The CDR3 is 16 residues long. The germline CDR1 and CDR2 sequences are MGHRA and YSYEKL.

The chain recombines TRBV2 with TRBJ2-1; D call uncertain. CDR3 length: 11 residues. Per germline, CDR1 SNHLY and CDR2 FYNNEI. Deletions cut 5 bases from V and 4 bases from J, with 3 bases between. The CDR3 loop reads CASSLYNEQFF. The CDR3 DNA reads as TGTGCCAGCAGTCTGTACAATGAGCAGTTCTTC.

The chain combines TRBV7-9 with TRBJ1-1; D remains unclear. Between the trimmed V and J ends, which lost 5 bases and 2 bases, there was a span of 18 bases. The CDR3 runs 16 residues. CDR1 is SEHNR and CDR2 is FQNEAQ in the germline V gene (reference sequence). CDR3 in DNA: TGTGCCAGCAGCCCGCTGTGGGGTACAGAAAACACTGAAGCTTTCTTT. Amino acids: CASSPLWGTENTEAFF.

This rearrangement joins TRBV20-1 to TRBJ1-6; 7 bases line up with TRBD1. Germline trimming cut 4 bases from V and 14 bases from J; bases unmatched to any gene: 5. From germline, CDR1 is DFQATT and CDR2 SNEGSKA (reference sequence). The CDR3 runs 11 residues. For the CDR3, the DNA is TGCAGTGCTACCCCGACAGGGTCCCTCCACTTT. It is translated as CSATPTGSLHF.

The rearrangement links TRBV28 to TRBJ1-5; no clear D gene. V lost 8 bases and J 3 bases, leaving 11 bases between the germline ends. This CDR3 has 13 amino acids. Germline V lookup: CDR1 MDHEN, CDR2 SYDVKM. In nucleotides, the CDR3 is TGTGCCAGCCCCCGGGTGTACAATCAGCCCCAGCATTTT. Translation: CASPRVYNQPQHF.

The chain links TRBV2 to TRBJ2-3; no clear D. V was shortened by 2 bases and J by 2 bases, with 5 bases between the two germline ends. The CDR3 consists of 13 residues. Germline CDR1 SNHLY, CDR2 FYNNEI. CDR3 DNA sequence: TGTGCCAGCAGTGAACTCCTCACAGATACGCAGTATTTT. Protein sequence: CASSELLTDTQYF.

The CDR3 loop is CASSDRSGRGLETQYF. Written as DNA, the CDR3 is TGTGCCAGCAGTGATAGATCGGGCAGGGGGCTGGAGACCCAGTACTTC. The gene calls are TRBV2 and TRBJ2-5; 8 bases are a match to TRBD1. J was trimmed by 5 bases and V by 3 bases; bases with no gene match: 11. The CDR3 sequence is 16 residues long. Germline values: CDR1 SNHLY, CDR2 FYNNEI.

V is TRBV7-2 and J is TRBJ2-3; maybe TRBD2 (6 bases). The length of the CDR3 is 12 residues. Trimming removed 5 bases at V and 5 bases at J, with 8 bases between. The V gene's germline CDR1 is SGHTA and CDR2 FQGNSA. The CDR3 nucleotides are TGTGCCAGCAGCCCAGCGGGAGATACGCAGTATTTT. It translates to CASSPAGDTQYF.

The chain joins TRBV15 to TRBJ2-1; 11 bases align to TRBD2. CDR1 and CDR2 (germline): LNHNV, YYDKDF (reference sequence). The CDR3 extends over 16 amino acids. The trim removed 8 bases at V and 6 bases at J, leaving 12 bases unmatched. The CDR3 reads CATAIGGLAEANEQFF. CDR3 in DNA: TGTGCCACCGCCATAGGGGGACTAGCGGAAGCCAATGAGCAGTTCTTC.

Note on this clone: One end of the junction does not line up with germline, which may come from a read error. The genes are TRBV7-2 and TRBJ2-7; D assignment may be TRBD1 or TRBD2 (5 bases each). CDR1 is SGHTA and CDR2 is FQGNSA in the germline V gene. The length of the CDR3 is 12 residues. The CDR3 here is CASSLGGPTTTF. DNA of the CDR3: TGTGCCAGCAGCTTAGGGGGACCGACAACAACGTTC.

V is TRBV28 and J is TRBJ2-4, with no clear D. The CDR3 covers 13 residues. Germline V gene lookup returns CDR1 MDHEN and CDR2 SYDVKM. V was trimmed by 1 base and J by 1 base, leaving 2 bases between them. The CDR3 region is CASSLYAKNIQYF. In DNA form, the CDR3 reads TGTGCCAGCAGTTTATATGCCAAAAACATTCAGTACTTC. Full variable domain (missing parts from reference TRBV28 and TRBJ2-4): DVKVTQSSRYLVKRTGEKVFLECVQDMDHENMFWYRQDPGLGLRLIYFSYDVKMKEKGDIPEGYSVSREKKERFSLILESASTNQTSMYLCASSLYAKNIQYFGAGTRLSVL.

This rearrangement joins TRBV28 to TRBJ1-4, with D tentatively TRBD1 (5 bases). V was clipped by 6 bases and J by 8 bases, with 19 bases between them. The germline V gene has CDR1 MDHEN and CDR2 SYDVKM. The CDR3 runs to 15 residues. CDR3 nucleotides: TGTGCCAGCAGGCAAGACCGGGCGCCAGGGGAAAAACTGTTTTTT. This codes for CASRQDRAPGEKLFF.

This clone was recorded a few times. The rearrangement links TRBV28 to TRBJ2-1; 12 bases match TRBD2. The J segment lost 0 bases and the V segment lost 3 bases, leaving 15 bases of the junction unmatched. Germline V gene lookup returns CDR1 MDHEN and CDR2 SYDVKM. This CDR3 spans 21 amino acids. CDR3 in DNA: TGTGCCAGCAGTTTCCCGACTAGCGGGAGAAATCGTCTAAGCTCCTACAATGAGCAGTTCTTC. Its protein product is CASSFPTSGRNRLSSYNEQFF.

V and J are TRBV11-3 and TRBJ2-2; no clear D. This CDR3 spans 13 amino acids. Germline V gene sequence: CDR1 SGHNT, CDR2 YENEEA. V lost 2 bases and J lost 5, with 6 bases in between. The CDR3 nucleotides read TGTGCCAGCAGCTTATTCCCGACCGGGGAGCTGTTTTTT. Translated, it gives CASSLFPTGELFF.

The DNA for the CDR3 is TGCAGCGTCCCCAGCGGGATATATAAATACGAGCAGTTCTTC. Translating gives CSVPSGIYKYEQFF. The chain uses TRBV29-1 and TRBJ2-1; 7 positions match TRBD2. Germline V CDR1 and CDR2: SQVTM, ANQGSEA. J gave up 10 bases and V 6 bases, and 15 bases lay outside the gene matches. CDR3 length: 14 amino acids.

The rearrangement uses TRBV28 and TRBJ1-3; tentative D call: TRBD1 (5 bases). The CDR3 sequence is 16 residues long. Germline CDR1 reads MDHEN; CDR2 reads SYDVKM. The V gene lost 3 bases and the J gene lost 0 bases, with 12 bases spanning the gap. For the CDR3, the DNA is TGTGCCAGCAGTTTTAGAGGGACCCTCTCTGGAAACACCATATATTTT. Residues: CASSFRGTLSGNTIYF.